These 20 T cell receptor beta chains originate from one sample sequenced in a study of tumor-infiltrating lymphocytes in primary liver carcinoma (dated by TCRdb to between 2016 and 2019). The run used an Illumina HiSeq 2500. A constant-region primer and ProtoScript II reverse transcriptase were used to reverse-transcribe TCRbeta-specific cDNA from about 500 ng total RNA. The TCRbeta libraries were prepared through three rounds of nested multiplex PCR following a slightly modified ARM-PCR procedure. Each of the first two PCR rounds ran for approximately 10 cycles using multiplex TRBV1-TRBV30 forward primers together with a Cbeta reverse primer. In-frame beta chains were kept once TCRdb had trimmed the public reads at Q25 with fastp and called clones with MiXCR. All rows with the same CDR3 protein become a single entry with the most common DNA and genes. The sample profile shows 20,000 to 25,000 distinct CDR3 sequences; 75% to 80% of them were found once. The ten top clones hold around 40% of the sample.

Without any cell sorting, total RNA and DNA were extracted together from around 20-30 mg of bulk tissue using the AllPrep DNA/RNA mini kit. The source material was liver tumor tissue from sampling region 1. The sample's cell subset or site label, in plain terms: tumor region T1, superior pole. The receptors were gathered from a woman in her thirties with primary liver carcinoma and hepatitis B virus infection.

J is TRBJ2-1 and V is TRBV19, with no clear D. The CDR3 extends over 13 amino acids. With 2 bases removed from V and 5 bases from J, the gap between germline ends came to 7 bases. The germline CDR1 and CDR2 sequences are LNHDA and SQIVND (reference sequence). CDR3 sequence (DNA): TGTGCCAGTAGTATACGTCTGCACAATGAGCAGTTCTTC. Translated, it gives CASSIRLHNEQFF.

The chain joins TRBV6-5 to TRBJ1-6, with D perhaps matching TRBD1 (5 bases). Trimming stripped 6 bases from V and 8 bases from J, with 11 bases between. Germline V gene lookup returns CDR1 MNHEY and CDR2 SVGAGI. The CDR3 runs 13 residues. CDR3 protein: CASRRGEHSPLHF. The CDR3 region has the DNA TGTGCCAGCAGAAGAGGGGAGCATTCACCCCTCCACTTT.

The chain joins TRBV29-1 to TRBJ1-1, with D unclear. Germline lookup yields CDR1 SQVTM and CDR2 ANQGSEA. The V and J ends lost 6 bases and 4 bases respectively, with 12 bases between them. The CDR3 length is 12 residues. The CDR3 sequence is CSVKPWSTEAFF. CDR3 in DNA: TGCAGCGTCAAGCCATGGAGCACTGAAGCTTTCTTT.

The CDR3 bases are TGTGCCAGCAGCCAAGCAGGAGGGACCTCTGGAAACACCATATATTTT. Translated, it gives CASSQAGGTSGNTIYF. The chain couples TRBV4-2 to TRBJ1-3, with D perhaps matching TRBD1 (5 bases). The CDR3 is 16 amino acids. The V gene's germline CDR1 is LGHNA and CDR2 YNFKEQ. Trimming shortened V by 1 base and J by 0 bases, and 10 bases separated the two germline ends.

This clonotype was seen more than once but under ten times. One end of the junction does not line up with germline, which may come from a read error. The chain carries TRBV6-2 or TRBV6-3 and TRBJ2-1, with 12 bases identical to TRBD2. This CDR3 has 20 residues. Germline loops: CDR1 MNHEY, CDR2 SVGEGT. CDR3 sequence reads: CASSYWGRLAGAGPYNEQSF. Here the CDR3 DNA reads TGTGCCAGCAGTTACTGGGGACGACTAGCGGGGGCGGGGCCTTACAATGAGCAGTCCTTC.

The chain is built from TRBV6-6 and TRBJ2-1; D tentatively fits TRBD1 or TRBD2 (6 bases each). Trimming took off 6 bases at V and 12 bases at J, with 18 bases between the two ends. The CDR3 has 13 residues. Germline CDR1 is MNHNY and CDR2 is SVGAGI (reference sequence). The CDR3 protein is CASSRGTSNSQFF. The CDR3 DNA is TGTGCCAGCAGCCGCGGGACAAGCAATTCGCAGTTCTTC.

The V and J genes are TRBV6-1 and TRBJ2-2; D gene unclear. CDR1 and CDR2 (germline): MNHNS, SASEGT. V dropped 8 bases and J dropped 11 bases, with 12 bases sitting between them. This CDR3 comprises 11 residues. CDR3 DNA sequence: TGTGCCAGCGGCGCCGTCGGTGAGCTGTTTTTT. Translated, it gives CASGAVGELFF.

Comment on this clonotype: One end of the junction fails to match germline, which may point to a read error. The CDR3 loop reads CASNFKGSYDSPLHF. The CDR3 bases are TGTGCCAGCAACTTTAAGGGGAGCTATGATTCACCCCTCCACTTT. The chain joins TRBV11-3 to TRBJ1-6, with D maybe TRBD1 (5 bases). Germline V gene data show CDR1 as SGHNT and CDR2 as YENEEA. CDR3 length equals 15 residues. Full variable domain (outside the CDR3, taken from reference TRBV11-3 and TRBJ1-6): EAGVVQSPRYKIIEKKQPVAFWCNPISGHNTLYWYLQNLGQGPELLIRYENEEAVDDSQLPKDRFSAERLKGVDSTLKIQPAELGDSAVYLCASNFKGSYDSPLHFGNGTRLTVT.

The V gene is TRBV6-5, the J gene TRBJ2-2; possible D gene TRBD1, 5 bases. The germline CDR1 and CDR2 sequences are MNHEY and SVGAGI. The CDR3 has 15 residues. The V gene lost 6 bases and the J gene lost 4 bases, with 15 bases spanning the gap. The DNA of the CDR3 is TGTGCCAGCAGCCCGCTGACAGTGTTCACCGGGGAGCTGTTTTTT. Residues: CASSPLTVFTGELFF.

CDR3 residues: CASTKRSYESSLHF. Written as DNA, the CDR3 is TGTGCCAGTACCAAAAGGTCGTACGAGTCATCCCTCCACTTT. The gene calls are TRBV6-5 and TRBJ1-6; no reliable D call. From germline, CDR1 is MNHEY and CDR2 SVGAGI. The CDR3 sequence is 14 residues long. Trimming pared 9 bases from V and 14 bases from J, leaving 23 bases between.

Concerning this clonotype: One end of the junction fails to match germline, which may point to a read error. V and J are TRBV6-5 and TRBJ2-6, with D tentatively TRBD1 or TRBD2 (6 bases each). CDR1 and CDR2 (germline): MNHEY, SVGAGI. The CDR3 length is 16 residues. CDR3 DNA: TGTGTCAGCAGTTATTCTGGGGGGCCTGGGGCCAACGTCCTGACTTTC. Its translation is CVSSYSGGPGANVLTF.

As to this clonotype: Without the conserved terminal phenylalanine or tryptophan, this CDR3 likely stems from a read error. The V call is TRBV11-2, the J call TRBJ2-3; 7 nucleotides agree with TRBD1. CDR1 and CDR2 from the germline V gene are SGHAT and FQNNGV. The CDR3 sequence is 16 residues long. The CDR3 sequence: CACSRTRQGRGDTQYS. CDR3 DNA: TGTGCCTGCAGCCGAACGCGACAGGGAAGGGGAGATACGCAGTATTCT.

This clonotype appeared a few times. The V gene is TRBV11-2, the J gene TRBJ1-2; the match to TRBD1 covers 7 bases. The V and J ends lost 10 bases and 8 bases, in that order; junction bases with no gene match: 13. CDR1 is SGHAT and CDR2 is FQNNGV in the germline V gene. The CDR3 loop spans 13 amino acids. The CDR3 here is CATIQGGGGGYTF. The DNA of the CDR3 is TGTGCCACCATTCAGGGGGGGGGTGGGGGCTACACCTTC. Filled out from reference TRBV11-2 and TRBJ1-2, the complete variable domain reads EAGVAQSPRYKIIEKRQSVAFWCNPISGHATLYWYQQILGQGPKLLIQFQNNGVVDDSQLPKDRFSAERLKGVDSTLKIQPAKLEDSAVYLCATIQGGGGGYTFGSGTRLTVV.

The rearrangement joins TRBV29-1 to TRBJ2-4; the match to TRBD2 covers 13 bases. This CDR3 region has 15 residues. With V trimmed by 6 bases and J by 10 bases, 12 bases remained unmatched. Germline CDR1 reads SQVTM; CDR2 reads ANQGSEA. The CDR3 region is CSVDGLAGVVSIQYF. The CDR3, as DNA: TGCAGCGTCGACGGACTAGCGGGAGTAGTGAGTATTCAGTACTTC.

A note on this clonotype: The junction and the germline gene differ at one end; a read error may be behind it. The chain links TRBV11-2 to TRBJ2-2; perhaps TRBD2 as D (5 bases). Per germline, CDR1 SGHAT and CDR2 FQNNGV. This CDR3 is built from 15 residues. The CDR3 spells CASSLDRTASGELFF. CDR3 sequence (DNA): TGTGCCAGTAGCTTAGATCGGACTGCAAGCGGGGAGCTGTTTTTT. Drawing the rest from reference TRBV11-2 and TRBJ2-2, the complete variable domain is EAGVAQSPRYKIIEKRQSVAFWCNPISGHATLYWYQQILGQGPKLLIQFQNNGVVDDSQLPKDRFSAERLKGVDSTLKIQPAKLEDSAVYLCASSLDRTASGELFFGEGSRLTVL.

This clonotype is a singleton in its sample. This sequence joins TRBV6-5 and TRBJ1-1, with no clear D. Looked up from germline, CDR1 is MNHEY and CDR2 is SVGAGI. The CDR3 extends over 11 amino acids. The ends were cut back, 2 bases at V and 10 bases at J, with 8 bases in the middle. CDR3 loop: CASSYPNVAFF. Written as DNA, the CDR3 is TGTGCCAGCAGTTACCCAAACGTAGCTTTCTTT.

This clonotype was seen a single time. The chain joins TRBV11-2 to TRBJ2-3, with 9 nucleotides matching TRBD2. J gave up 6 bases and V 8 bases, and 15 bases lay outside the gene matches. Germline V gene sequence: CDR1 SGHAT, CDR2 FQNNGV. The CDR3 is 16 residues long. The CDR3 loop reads CASGAGLAGAVDTQYF. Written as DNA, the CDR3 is TGTGCCAGCGGCGCGGGACTAGCAGGTGCTGTTGATACGCAGTATTTT.

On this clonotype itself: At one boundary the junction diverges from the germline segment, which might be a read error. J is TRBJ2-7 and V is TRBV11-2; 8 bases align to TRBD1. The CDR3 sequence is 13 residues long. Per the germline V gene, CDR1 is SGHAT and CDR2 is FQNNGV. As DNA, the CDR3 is TGTGCCAGCAGCGTAGACAGGGGCTACGAGCAGTACTTC. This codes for CASSVDRGYEQYF.

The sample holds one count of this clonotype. The DNA for the CDR3 is TGTGCCAGCAGCCCTTGGAGGGGGTATGGCTACACCTTC. It encodes CASSPWRGYGYTF. The V call is TRBV14, the J call TRBJ1-2, with a possible D match to TRBD1 (6 bases). The length of the CDR3 is 13 residues. Germline CDR1 and CDR2: SGHDN and FVKESK. Deletions cut 4 bases from V and 5 bases from J, with 11 bases between.

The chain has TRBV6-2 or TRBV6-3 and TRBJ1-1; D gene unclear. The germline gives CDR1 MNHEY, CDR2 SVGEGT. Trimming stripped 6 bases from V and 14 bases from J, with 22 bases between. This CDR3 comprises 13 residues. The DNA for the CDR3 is TGTGCCAGCAGCCCGACACTGGCGCTAACGGCATTCTTT. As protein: CASSPTLALTAFF.